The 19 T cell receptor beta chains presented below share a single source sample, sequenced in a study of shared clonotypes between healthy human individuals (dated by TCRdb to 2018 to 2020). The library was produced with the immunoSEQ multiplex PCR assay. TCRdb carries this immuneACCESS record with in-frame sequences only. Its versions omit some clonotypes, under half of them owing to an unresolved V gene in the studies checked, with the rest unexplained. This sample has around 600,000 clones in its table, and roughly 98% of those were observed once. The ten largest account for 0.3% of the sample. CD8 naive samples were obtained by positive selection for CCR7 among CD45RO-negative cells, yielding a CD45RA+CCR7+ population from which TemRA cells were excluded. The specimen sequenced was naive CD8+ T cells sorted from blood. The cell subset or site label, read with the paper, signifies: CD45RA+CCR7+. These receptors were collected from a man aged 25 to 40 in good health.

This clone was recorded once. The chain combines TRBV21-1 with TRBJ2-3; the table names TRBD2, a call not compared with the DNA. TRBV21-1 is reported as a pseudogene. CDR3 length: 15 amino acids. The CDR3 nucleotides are TGTGCCAGCAGCAACCCCTCGGAGGGCACAGATACGCAGTATTTT. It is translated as CASSNPSEGTDTQYF.

CDR3 bases: TGCGCCAGCAGCCAAGTCCGGGACAGGGACTACGAGCAGTACTTC. It translates to CASSQVRDRDYEQYF. V and J are TRBV4-1 and TRBJ2-7; the match to TRBD1 covers 9 bases. In germline, CDR1 is MGHRA, CDR2 YSYEKL. CDR3 size: 15 residues. Unmatched junction bases numbered 4, after V lost 1 base and J lost 3 bases.

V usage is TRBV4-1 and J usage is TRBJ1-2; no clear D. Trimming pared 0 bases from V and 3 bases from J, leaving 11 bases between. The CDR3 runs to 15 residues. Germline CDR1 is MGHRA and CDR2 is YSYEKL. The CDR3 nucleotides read TGCGCCAGCAGCCAAGAGTCGGGCAGCGACTATGGCTACACCTTC. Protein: CASSQESGSDYGYTF.

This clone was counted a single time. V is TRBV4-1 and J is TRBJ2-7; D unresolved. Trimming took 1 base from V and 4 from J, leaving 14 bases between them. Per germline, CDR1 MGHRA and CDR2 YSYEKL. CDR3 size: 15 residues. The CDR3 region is CASSQVVQSLYEQYF. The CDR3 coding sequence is TGCGCCAGCAGCCAAGTCGTCCAGAGCCTTTACGAGCAGTACTTC.

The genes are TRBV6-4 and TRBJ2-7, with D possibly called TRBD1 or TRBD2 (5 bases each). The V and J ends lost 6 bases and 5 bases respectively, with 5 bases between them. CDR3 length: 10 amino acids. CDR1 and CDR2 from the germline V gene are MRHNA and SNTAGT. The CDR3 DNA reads TGTGCCAGCAGGGGGGACGAGCAGTACTTC. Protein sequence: CASRGDEQYF.

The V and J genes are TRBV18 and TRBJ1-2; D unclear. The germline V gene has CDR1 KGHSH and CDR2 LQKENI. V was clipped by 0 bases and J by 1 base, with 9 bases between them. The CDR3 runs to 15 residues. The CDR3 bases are TGTGCCAGCTCACCACCGGTACCCGATAACTATGGCTACACCTTC. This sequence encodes CASSPPVPDNYGYTF.

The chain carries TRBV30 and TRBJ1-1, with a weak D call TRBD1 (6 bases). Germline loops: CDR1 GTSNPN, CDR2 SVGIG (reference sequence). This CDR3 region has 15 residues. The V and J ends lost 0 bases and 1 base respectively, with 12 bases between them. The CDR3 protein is CAWSVLGQSNTEAFF. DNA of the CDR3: TGTGCCTGGAGTGTACTTGGACAGTCGAACACTGAAGCTTTCTTT.

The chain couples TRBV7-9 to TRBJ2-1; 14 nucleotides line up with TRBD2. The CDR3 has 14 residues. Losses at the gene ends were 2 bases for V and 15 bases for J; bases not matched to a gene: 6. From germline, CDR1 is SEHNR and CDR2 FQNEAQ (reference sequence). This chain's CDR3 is CASSLPGLAGGLFF. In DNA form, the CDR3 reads TGTGCCAGCAGCTTACCTGGACTAGCGGGAGGTTTGTTCTTC.

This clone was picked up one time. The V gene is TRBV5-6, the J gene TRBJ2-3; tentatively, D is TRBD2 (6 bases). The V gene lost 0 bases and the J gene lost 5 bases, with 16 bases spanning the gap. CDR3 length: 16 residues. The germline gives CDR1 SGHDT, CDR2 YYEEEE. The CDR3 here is CASSLVGGMGQDTQYF. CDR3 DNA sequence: TGTGCCAGCAGCTTGGTGGGCGGGATGGGGCAAGATACGCAGTATTTT.

The CDR3 loop is CASSPNRGRFSGANVLTF. CDR3 coding DNA: TGTGCCAGCAGCCCTAACAGGGGTAGATTCTCCGGGGCCAACGTCCTGACTTTC. V gene TRBV11-2 combines with J gene TRBJ2-6; 7 positions agree with TRBD1. This CDR3 has 18 residues. V shed 5 bases, J shed 4 bases, and the junction held 14 bases outside the gene matches. The germline V gene has CDR1 SGHAT and CDR2 FQNNGV.

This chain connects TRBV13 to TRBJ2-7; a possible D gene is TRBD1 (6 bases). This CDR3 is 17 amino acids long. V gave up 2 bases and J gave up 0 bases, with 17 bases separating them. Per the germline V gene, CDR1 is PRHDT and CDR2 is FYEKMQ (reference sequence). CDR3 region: CASSLSQGTLLSYEQYF. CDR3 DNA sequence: TGTGCCAGCAGCTTATCCCAGGGGACCCTCCTCTCCTACGAGCAGTACTTC.

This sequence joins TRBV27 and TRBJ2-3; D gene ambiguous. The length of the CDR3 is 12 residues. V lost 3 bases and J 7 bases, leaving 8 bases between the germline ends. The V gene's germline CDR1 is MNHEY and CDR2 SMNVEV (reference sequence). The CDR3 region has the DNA TGTGCCAGCAGTTTTAACCCCCATACGCAGTATTTT. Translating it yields CASSFNPHTQYF.

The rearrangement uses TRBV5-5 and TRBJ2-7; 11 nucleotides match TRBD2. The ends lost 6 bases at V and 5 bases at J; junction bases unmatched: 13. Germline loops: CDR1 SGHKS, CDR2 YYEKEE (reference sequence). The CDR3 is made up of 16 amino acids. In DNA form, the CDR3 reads TGTGCCAGCACGCCGACCTTAGCGGGAGGGCCCAACGAGCAGTACTTC. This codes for CASTPTLAGGPNEQYF.

Here the CDR3 DNA reads TGTGCCAGCACCAAAGGCCCTAGCGGGTACAATGAGCAGTTCTTC. It translates to CASTKGPSGYNEQFF. This chain uses TRBV6-5 with TRBJ2-1; TRBD2 matches at 8 bases. CDR3 size: 15 residues. Germline CDR1 and CDR2: MNHEY and SVGAGI. V shed 7 bases, J shed 4 bases, and the junction held 9 bases outside the gene matches.

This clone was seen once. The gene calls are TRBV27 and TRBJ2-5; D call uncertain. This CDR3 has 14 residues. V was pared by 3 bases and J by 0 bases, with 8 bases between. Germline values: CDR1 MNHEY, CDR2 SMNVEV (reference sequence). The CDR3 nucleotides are TGTGCCAGCAGTTTGGGGAACGACCAAGAGACCCAGTACTTC. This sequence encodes CASSLGNDQETQYF.

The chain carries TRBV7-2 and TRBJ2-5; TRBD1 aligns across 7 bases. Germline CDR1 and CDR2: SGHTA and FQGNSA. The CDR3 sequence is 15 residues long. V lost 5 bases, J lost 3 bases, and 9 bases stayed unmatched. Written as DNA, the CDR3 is TGTGCCAGCAGCCCCGGGGACAGACCTAAAGAGACCCAGTACTTC. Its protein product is CASSPGDRPKETQYF.

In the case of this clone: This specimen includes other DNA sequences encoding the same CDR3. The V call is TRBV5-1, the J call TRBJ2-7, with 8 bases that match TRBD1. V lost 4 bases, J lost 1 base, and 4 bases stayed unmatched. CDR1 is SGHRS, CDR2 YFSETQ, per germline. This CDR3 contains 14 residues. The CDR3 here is CASSPRQGSYEQYF. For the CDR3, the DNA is TGCGCCAGCAGCCCCCGACAGGGGTCCTACGAGCAGTACTTC.

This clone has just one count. The CDR3 region is CASSLNRARSYEQYF. In DNA form, the CDR3 reads TGTGCCAGCAGCCTCAACAGAGCCCGCTCCTACGAGCAGTACTTC. This chain joins TRBV11-2 and TRBJ2-7; D gene unclear. The CDR3 is made up of 15 amino acids. Trimming took 5 bases from V and 0 from J, leaving 14 bases between them. Germline V CDR1 and CDR2: SGHAT, FQNNGV. Supplemented by reference TRBV11-2 and TRBJ2-7, the full variable domain reads EAGVAQSPRYKIIEKRQSVAFWCNPISGHATLYWYQQILGQGPKLLIQFQNNGVVDDSQLPKDRFSAERLKGVDSTLKIQPAKLEDSAVYLCASSLNRARSYEQYFGPGTRLTVT.

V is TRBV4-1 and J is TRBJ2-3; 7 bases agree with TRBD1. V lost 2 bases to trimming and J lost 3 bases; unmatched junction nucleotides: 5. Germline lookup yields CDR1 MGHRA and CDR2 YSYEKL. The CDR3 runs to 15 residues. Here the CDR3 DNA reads TGCGCCAGCAGCCAACATCCCAGGGGGACAGATACGCAGTATTTT. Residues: CASSQHPRGTDTQYF.